Below, 10 T cell receptor beta chains from the same sample are listed, as sequenced in a study of blood T cell repertoires in COVID-19. Clones were sequenced by immunoSEQ multiplex PCR, and TCRdb holds only the in-frame ones, with some missing. The data show about 520,000 clones, approximately 85% seen once. The sample comprised peripheral blood. The receptors were gathered from a human donor in a cohort sampled during active COVID-19.

The chain combines TRBV6-1 with TRBJ1-5, with 10 bases aligning to TRBD1. The germline V gene encodes CDR1 MNHNS and CDR2 SASEGT. The CDR3 consists of 17 residues. V gave up 4 bases and J gave up 3 bases; unmatched junction bases: 9. CDR3: CASSGDRGLATNQPQHF. The CDR3 region has the DNA TGTGCCAGCAGTGGGGACAGGGGCCTTGCTACCAATCAGCCCCAGCATTTT.

The chain links TRBV24-1 to TRBJ1-1; D is undetermined. Germline CDR1 is KGHDR and CDR2 is SFDVKD. Deletions cut 4 bases from V and 7 bases from J, with 21 bases between. The CDR3 consists of 16 residues. The CDR3 loop reads CATSEGGRRVGDEAFF. Written as DNA, the CDR3 is TGTGCCACCAGTGAGGGTGGCAGGCGGGTCGGTGATGAAGCTTTCTTT.

The chain couples TRBV3-1 (or the pseudogene TRBV3-2) to TRBJ2-3; TRBD2 matches 7 bases. Per the germline V gene, CDR1 is LGHDT and CDR2 is YNNKEL (reference sequence). The CDR3 totals 13 residues. V dropped 4 bases and J dropped 4; count of bases not matched to a gene: 2. The CDR3 DNA reads TGTGCCAGCAGCCGTGCGGGAGCAGATACGCAGTATTTT. Residues: CASSRAGADTQYF.

The CDR3 is CASSQEAGNYEKLFF. The CDR3 DNA is TGCGCCAGCAGCCAAGAGGCAGGGAATTATGAAAAACTGTTTTTT. The chain employs TRBV4-1 and TRBJ1-4, with D perhaps TRBD1 (5 bases). CDR3 length: 15 residues. V dropped 0 bases and J dropped 6 bases, with 11 bases sitting between them. Germline loops: CDR1 MGHRA, CDR2 YSYEKL.

This clone appeared a few times. This chain uses TRBV18 with TRBJ2-7; possible D gene TRBD1, 6 bases. Looked up from germline, CDR1 is KGHSH and CDR2 is LQKENI. This CDR3 comprises 16 residues. Trimming took 1 base from V and 6 from J, leaving 19 bases between them. CDR3 sequence reads: CASSPRPGVYQAEQYF. CDR3 DNA sequence: TGTGCCAGCTCACCACGGCCAGGGGTCTATCAGGCCGAGCAGTACTTC.

The V and J genes are TRBV7-2 and TRBJ1-2, with D unresolved. The V and J ends lost 3 bases and 2 bases respectively, with 16 bases between them. Germline loops: CDR1 SGHTA, CDR2 FQGNSA. The CDR3 covers 16 residues. CDR3 sequence (DNA): TGTGCCAGCAGCTTTACCTCCGGGAATTTAAACTATGGCTACACCTTC. Translation: CASSFTSGNLNYGYTF.

This clone has a single count. Other DNA sequences of this sample code for an identical CDR3. This chain joins TRBV9 and TRBJ2-1, with a tentative D call TRBD2 (5 bases). The length of the CDR3 is 15 residues. With 0 bases removed from V and 2 bases from J, the gap between germline ends came to 9 bases. Germline CDR1 is SGDLS and CDR2 is YYNGEE. The CDR3: CASSVESSTYNEQFF. The DNA of the CDR3 is TGTGCCAGCAGCGTAGAGTCTAGCACCTACAATGAGCAGTTCTTC.

V usage is TRBV12-3 or TRBV12-4 and J usage is TRBJ1-1; D call uncertain. The CDR3 is made up of 13 amino acids. Trimming left V 3 bases short and J 1 base short, with 6 bases between. The CDR3 is CASSLLQNTEAFF. Here the CDR3 DNA reads TGTGCCAGCAGTTTGTTACAGAACACTGAAGCTTTCTTT.

This clone showed up just once. The CDR3 protein is CASSIDRGFSYEQYF. The CDR3 coding sequence is TGTGCCAGTAGTATAGATCGCGGCTTCTCCTACGAGCAGTACTTC. V usage is TRBV19 and J usage is TRBJ2-7; D not resolved. This CDR3 is 15 amino acids long. Germline V gene data show CDR1 as LNHDA and CDR2 as SQIVND (reference sequence). The V end was cut by 0 bases, the J end by 0 bases, with 9 bases between.

The V and J genes are TRBV19 and TRBJ2-1, with D possibly TRBD1 on 5 matching bases. This CDR3 region has 13 residues. The germline V gene has CDR1 LNHDA and CDR2 SQIVND (reference sequence). V was cut by 9 bases and J by 4 bases, with 13 bases left in between. The CDR3 loop is CASAKDSYNEQFF. The CDR3 nucleotides read TGTGCCAGCGCAAAAGACAGTTACAATGAGCAGTTCTTC.